Shown below are 23 T cell receptor beta chains from a single sample sequenced in a study of shared clonotypes between healthy human individuals. Clones were sequenced by immunoSEQ multiplex PCR, and TCRdb holds only the in-frame ones, with some missing. The sample has 950,000 to 1,200,000 clones, 77% seen once. The sample was memory CD4+ T cells from PBMCs. Sample subset: CD45RA-negative fraction. These receptors were taken from a man between 18 and 29 years old in good health. Some clones in this sample may be carry-over from other donors' samples.

This chain connects TRBV5-4 to TRBJ2-5; D perhaps matches TRBD2 (6 bases). The CDR3 extends over 14 amino acids. V was shortened by 1 base and J by 2 bases, with 9 bases between the two germline ends. CDR1 is SGHNT, CDR2 YYREEE, per germline (reference sequence). The CDR3: CASSLLGGQETQYF. The DNA of the CDR3 is TGTGCCAGCAGCTTGCTTGGGGGGCAAGAGACCCAGTACTTC. The full variable domain, in which reference TRBV5-4 and TRBJ2-5 provide the parts outside the CDR3, is ETGVTQSPTHLIKTRGQQVTLRCSSQSGHNTVSWYQQALGQGPQFIFQYYREEENGRGNFPPRFSGLQFPNYSSELNVNALELDDSALYLCASSLLGGQETQYFGPGTRLLVL.

The V call is TRBV27, the J call TRBJ2-7; TRBD2 matches at 9 bases. Looked up from germline, CDR1 is MNHEY and CDR2 is SMNVEV (reference sequence). J was trimmed by 4 bases and V by 8 bases; bases with no gene match: 6. This CDR3 contains 13 residues. CDR3 DNA sequence: TGTGCCAGCGCACTAGCGGGCTATTACGAGCAGTACTTC. It is translated as CASALAGYYEQYF.

The V gene is TRBV6-4, the J gene TRBJ2-2, with TRBD2 as a possible D gene (6 bases). With 4 bases removed from V and 3 bases from J, the gap between germline ends came to 6 bases. Per the germline V gene, CDR1 is MRHNA and CDR2 is SNTAGT. This CDR3 comprises 13 residues. CDR3 protein: CASSAGDTGELFF. CDR3 DNA: TGTGCCAGCAGTGCGGGAGACACCGGGGAGCTGTTTTTT.

The genes are TRBV7-2 and TRBJ2-7; D uncertain. Germline lookup yields CDR1 SGHTA and CDR2 FQGNSA. There are 14 residues in the CDR3. V was shortened by 5 bases and J by 3 bases, with 14 bases between the two germline ends. The CDR3 is CASSLALFGYEQYF. Here the CDR3 DNA reads TGTGCCAGCAGCCTCGCATTGTTCGGCTACGAGCAGTACTTC. The full variable domain, with the rest looked up from reference TRBV7-2 and TRBJ2-7, is GAGVSQSPSNKVTEKGKDVELRCDPISGHTALYWYRQSLGQGLEFLIYFQGNSAPDKSGLPSDRFSAERTGGSVSTLTIQRTQQEDSAVYLCASSLALFGYEQYFGPGTRLTVT.

This clone was seen only once. The chain links TRBV11-3 to TRBJ2-2, with no clear D. V was shortened by 1 base and J by 1 base, with 19 bases between the two germline ends. This CDR3 contains 19 residues. CDR1 and CDR2 from the germline V gene are SGHNT and YENEEA. The CDR3 nucleotides are TGTGCCAGCAGCTTAGCCCCGGGCCTCCCCACCAAGAACACCGGGGAGCTGTTTTTT. Translating gives CASSLAPGLPTKNTGELFF.

The V call is TRBV7-8, the J call TRBJ2-1; D unresolved. The CDR3 is 13 amino acids. The V gene lost 6 bases and the J gene lost 7 bases, with 13 bases spanning the gap. CDR1 SGHVS and CDR2 FQNEAQ come from the germline V gene. The CDR3 coding sequence is TGTGCCAGCAGACAAAGGGCCGCGAATGAGCAGTTCTTC. This sequence encodes CASRQRAANEQFF.

The rearrangement joins TRBV15 to TRBJ2-2; D is undetermined. The germline gives CDR1 LNHNV, CDR2 YYDKDF (reference sequence). CDR3 length equals 17 residues. V was trimmed by 0 bases and J by 6 bases, leaving 17 bases between them. CDR3 region: CATSRDLRQFGAGELFF. CDR3 bases: TGTGCCACCAGCAGAGATCTAAGGCAGTTTGGCGCCGGGGAGCTGTTTTTT. Drawing the rest from reference TRBV15 and TRBJ2-2, the complete variable domain is DAMVIQNPRYQVTQFGKPVTLSCSQTLNHNVMYWYQQKSSQAPKLLFHYYDKDFNNEADTPDNFQSRRPNTSFCFLDIRSPGLGDTAMYLCATSRDLRQFGAGELFFGEGSRLTVL.

A few counts support this clone. V is TRBV5-1 and J is TRBJ2-7; D is unresolved. This CDR3 region has 12 residues. Looked up from germline, CDR1 is SGHRS and CDR2 is YFSETQ. V shed 0 bases and J shed 4 bases, with 5 bases lying between them. In DNA form, the CDR3 reads TGCGCCAGCAGCTTGGCGCGGTACGAGCAGTACTTC. Amino acid sequence: CASSLARYEQYF.

This clone was recorded many times. This sequence joins TRBV18 and TRBJ1-2; D remains ambiguous. The CDR3 spans 14 residues. Per the germline V gene, CDR1 is KGHSH and CDR2 is LQKENI. V was trimmed by 6 bases and J by 2 bases, leaving 13 bases between them. CDR3 sequence: CASSLGDQNYGYTF. CDR3 DNA sequence: TGTGCCAGCTCGCTCGGGGATCAGAACTATGGCTACACCTTC. The variable domain in full, completed from reference TRBV18 and TRBJ1-2, reads NAGVMQNPRHLVRRRGQEARLRCSPMKGHSHVYWYRQLPEEGLKFMVYLQKENIIDESGMPKERFSAEFPKEGPSILRIQQVVRGDSAAYFCASSLGDQNYGYTFGSGTRLTVV.

This chain joins TRBV7-2 and TRBJ2-2; D uncertain. Germline V gene lookup returns CDR1 SGHTA and CDR2 FQGNSA. The CDR3 totals 13 residues. The V and J ends lost 5 bases and 10 bases respectively, with 14 bases between them. Here the CDR3 DNA reads TGTGCCAGCAGCCAACCGACCGAAGAGGAGCTGTTTTTT. This sequence encodes CASSQPTEEELFF.

This chain joins TRBV25-1 and TRBJ1-4; 8 positions match TRBD1. The CDR3 spans 14 residues. Germline CDR1 and CDR2: MGHDK and SYGVNS. The V gene end was trimmed by 5 bases and the J gene end by 4 bases; junction bases not matched to a gene: 3. The CDR3 region is CASSPGTGNEKLFF. Written as DNA, the CDR3 is TGTGCCAGCAGTCCCGGGACAGGTAATGAAAAACTGTTTTTT.

J is TRBJ2-1 and V is TRBV19; D may be TRBD1 (6 bases). Trimming took 3 bases from V and 7 from J, leaving 10 bases between them. Germline CDR1 is LNHDA and CDR2 is SQIVND (reference sequence). The CDR3 totals 13 residues. The CDR3 DNA reads as TGTGCCAGTAGTATCACAGGGTCGAATGAGCAGTTCTTC. Translated, it gives CASSITGSNEQFF.

Points on this clone: The same CDR3 is also encoded by other DNA sequences in this sample. V gene TRBV7-2 combines with J gene TRBJ2-5, with no clear D. CDR3 length equals 14 residues. CDR1 SGHTA and CDR2 FQGNSA come from the germline V gene. The V end lost 1 base, the J end lost 4 bases, and 10 bases lay between the germline ends. CDR3 nucleotides: TGTGCCAGCAGCTTAGGCTATTCTGGAGAGACCCAGTACTTC. Protein sequence: CASSLGYSGETQYF. The full variable domain, its missing parts supplied by reference TRBV7-2 and TRBJ2-5, is GAGVSQSPSNKVTEKGKDVELRCDPISGHTALYWYRQSLGQGLEFLIYFQGNSAPDKSGLPSDRFSAERTGGSVSTLTIQRTQQEDSAVYLCASSLGYSGETQYFGPGTRLLVL.

This chain uses TRBV28 with TRBJ2-3, with 10 bases that match TRBD2. The germline V gene has CDR1 MDHEN and CDR2 SYDVKM. V gave up 2 bases and J gave up 0 bases; unmatched junction bases: 8. This CDR3 comprises 18 residues. The CDR3 is CASSLSIAGGKSTDTQYF. CDR3 DNA sequence: TGTGCCAGCAGTTTAAGTATAGCGGGAGGAAAGAGCACAGATACGCAGTATTTT.

The rearrangement uses TRBV5-6 and TRBJ2-7, with 8 bases aligning to TRBD2. The CDR3 spans 15 residues. Germline CDR1 SGHDT, CDR2 YYEEEE. J lost 1 base, V lost 3 bases, and 6 bases had no gene match. The CDR3 DNA sequence: TGTGCCAGCAGCTCGTTAGCGGGGCGTTCCTACGAGCAGTACTTC. This codes for CASSSLAGRSYEQYF. The full variable domain, completed using reference TRBV5-6 and TRBJ2-7, is DAGVTQSPTHLIKTRGQQVTLRCSPKSGHDTVSWYQQALGQGPQFIFQYYEEEERQRGNFPDRFSGHQFPNYSSELNVNALLLGDSALYLCASSSLAGRSYEQYFGPGTRLTVT.

The rearrangement links TRBV2 to TRBJ1-3; D call uncertain. In germline, CDR1 is SNHLY, CDR2 FYNNEI. This CDR3 spans 16 amino acids. Trimming left V 0 bases short and J 0 bases short, with 9 bases between. The CDR3 bases are TGTGCCAGCAGTGAAGCGCGGGCGAGCTCTGGAAACACCATATATTTT. Amino acid sequence: CASSEARASSGNTIYF.

The chain joins TRBV2 to TRBJ1-5; TRBD1 agrees at 10 bases. V lost 4 bases to trimming and J lost 6 bases; unmatched junction nucleotides: 3. This CDR3 comprises 14 residues. CDR1 is SNHLY, CDR2 FYNNEI, per germline. CDR3 sequence: CASSGQGASQPQHF. For the CDR3, the DNA is TGTGCCAGCAGTGGACAGGGGGCCTCTCAGCCCCAGCATTTT.

The DNA of the CDR3 is TGTGCCAGCAGCTTAGAGGGGATTGAAGCTTTCTTT. The encoded protein is CASSLEGIEAFF. J is TRBJ1-1 and V is TRBV7-2; TRBD1 might be the D (5 bases). Trimming shortened V by 1 base and J by 7 bases, and 7 bases separated the two germline ends. Looked up from germline, CDR1 is SGHTA and CDR2 is FQGNSA. The CDR3 spans 12 residues.

The chain joins TRBV7-8 to TRBJ1-1, with 8 bases aligning to TRBD1. Losses at the gene ends were 5 bases for V and 1 base for J; bases not matched to a gene: 9. This CDR3 has 16 amino acids. Germline V lookup: CDR1 SGHVS, CDR2 FQNEAQ. CDR3 sequence (DNA): TGTGCCAGCAGCCGGGGTGGACAGGGAACGAACACTGAAGCTTTCTTT. Protein product: CASSRGGQGTNTEAFF.

V is TRBV15 and J is TRBJ2-3; 7 bases agree with TRBD2. The CDR3 spans 16 residues. Germline V lookup: CDR1 LNHNV, CDR2 YYDKDF (reference sequence). V was clipped by 5 bases and J by 4 bases; unmatched bases: 12. For the CDR3, the DNA is TGTGCCACCAGCCGATTTTCGGGAGGTTTGGCAGATACGCAGTATTTT. It specifies CATSRFSGGLADTQYF.

The chain couples TRBV28 to TRBJ1-3, with D possibly being TRBD1 (6 bases). The CDR3 totals 16 residues. With 8 bases removed from V and 2 bases from J, the gap between germline ends came to 19 bases. Germline CDR1 and CDR2: MDHEN and SYDVKM. As DNA, the CDR3 is TGTGCCAGCTGCTTAGGACAGTTTACCCCTGGAAACACCATATATTTT. It codes for CASCLGQFTPGNTIYF.

The genes are TRBV6-1 and TRBJ2-1; D may be TRBD1 or TRBD2 (5 bases each). With 7 bases removed from V and 4 bases from J, the gap between germline ends came to 17 bases. Germline V gene data show CDR1 as MNHNS and CDR2 as SASEGT. CDR3 length equals 15 residues. CDR3 sequence reads: CASIKTRDQYNEQFF. In nucleotides, the CDR3 is TGTGCCAGCATTAAAACGAGGGACCAATACAATGAGCAGTTCTTC.

This chain links TRBV5-4 with TRBJ2-7; 10 nucleotides match TRBD1. The CDR3 has 14 amino acids. V lost 4 bases, J lost 3 bases, and 4 bases stayed unmatched. Germline-derived CDR1 and CDR2 are SGHNT and YYREEE (reference sequence). In DNA form, the CDR3 reads TGTGCCAGCAGCATTGGACAGGGGGACTACGAGCAGTACTTC. It encodes CASSIGQGDYEQYF. Filled out from reference TRBV5-4 and TRBJ2-7, the complete variable domain reads ETGVTQSPTHLIKTRGQQVTLRCSSQSGHNTVSWYQQALGQGPQFIFQYYREEENGRGNFPPRFSGLQFPNYSSELNVNALELDDSALYLCASSIGQGDYEQYFGPGTRLTVT.